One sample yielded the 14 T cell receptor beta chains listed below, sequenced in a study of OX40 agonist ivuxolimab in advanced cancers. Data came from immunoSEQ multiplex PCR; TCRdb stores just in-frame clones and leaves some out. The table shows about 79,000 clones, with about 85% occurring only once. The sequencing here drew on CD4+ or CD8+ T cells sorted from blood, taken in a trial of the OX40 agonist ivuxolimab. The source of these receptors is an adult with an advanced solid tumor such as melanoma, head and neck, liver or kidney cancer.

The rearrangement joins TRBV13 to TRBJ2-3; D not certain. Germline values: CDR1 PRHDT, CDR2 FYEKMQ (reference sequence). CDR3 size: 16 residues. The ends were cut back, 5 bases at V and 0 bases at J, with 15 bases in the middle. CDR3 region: CASSPPAVSSTDTQYF. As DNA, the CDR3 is TGTGCCAGCAGCCCCCCGGCGGTGTCTAGCACAGATACGCAGTATTTT.

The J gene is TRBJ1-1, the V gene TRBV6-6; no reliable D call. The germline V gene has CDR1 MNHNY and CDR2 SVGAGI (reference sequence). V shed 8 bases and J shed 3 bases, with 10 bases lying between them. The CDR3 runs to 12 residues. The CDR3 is CASLDGHTEAFF. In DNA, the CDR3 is TGTGCCAGCTTGGACGGCCACACTGAAGCTTTCTTT.

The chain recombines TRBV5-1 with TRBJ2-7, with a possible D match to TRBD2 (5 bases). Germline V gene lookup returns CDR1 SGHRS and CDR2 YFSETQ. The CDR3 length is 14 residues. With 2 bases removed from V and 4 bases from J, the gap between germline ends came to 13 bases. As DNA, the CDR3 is TGCGCCAGCAGCTTCGGAAACGGGATTTACGAGCAGTACTTC. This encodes CASSFGNGIYEQYF. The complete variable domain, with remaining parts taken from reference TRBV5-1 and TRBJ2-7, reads KAGVTQTPRYLIKTRGQQVTLSCSPISGHRSVSWYQQTPGQGLQFLFEYFSETQRNKGNFPGRFSGRQFSNSRSEMNVSTLELGDSALYLCASSFGNGIYEQYFGPGTRLTVT.

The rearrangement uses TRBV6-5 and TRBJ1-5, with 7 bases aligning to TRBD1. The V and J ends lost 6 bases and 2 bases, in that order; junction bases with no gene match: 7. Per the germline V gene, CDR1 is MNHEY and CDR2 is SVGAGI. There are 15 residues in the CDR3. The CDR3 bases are TGTGCCAGCAGACACGTAACAGGGGGCAATCAGCCCCAGCATTTT. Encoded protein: CASRHVTGGNQPQHF.

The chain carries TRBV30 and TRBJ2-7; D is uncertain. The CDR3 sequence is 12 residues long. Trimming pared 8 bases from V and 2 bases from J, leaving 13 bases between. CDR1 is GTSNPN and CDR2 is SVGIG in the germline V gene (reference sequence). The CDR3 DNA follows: TGTGCCCTCGTCAGGTTACCCTACGAGCAGTACTTC. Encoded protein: CALVRLPYEQYF.

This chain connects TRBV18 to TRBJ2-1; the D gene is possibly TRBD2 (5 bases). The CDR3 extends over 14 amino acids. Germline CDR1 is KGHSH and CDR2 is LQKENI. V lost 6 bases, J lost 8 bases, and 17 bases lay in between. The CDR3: CASSPVLSGDEQFF. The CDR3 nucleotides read TGTGCCAGCTCCCCAGTTTTGAGCGGCGATGAGCAGTTCTTC. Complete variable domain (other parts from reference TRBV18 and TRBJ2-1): NAGVMQNPRHLVRRRGQEARLRCSPMKGHSHVYWYRQLPEEGLKFMVYLQKENIIDESGMPKERFSAEFPKEGPSILRIQQVVRGDSAAYFCASSPVLSGDEQFFGPGTRLTVL.

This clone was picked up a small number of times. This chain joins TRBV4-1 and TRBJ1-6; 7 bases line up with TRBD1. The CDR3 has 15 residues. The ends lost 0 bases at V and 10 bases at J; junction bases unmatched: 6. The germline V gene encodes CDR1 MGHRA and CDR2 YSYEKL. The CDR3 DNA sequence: TGCGCCAGCAGCCAAGATCGGACAGGTGGATCACCCCTCCACTTT. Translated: CASSQDRTGGSPLHF.

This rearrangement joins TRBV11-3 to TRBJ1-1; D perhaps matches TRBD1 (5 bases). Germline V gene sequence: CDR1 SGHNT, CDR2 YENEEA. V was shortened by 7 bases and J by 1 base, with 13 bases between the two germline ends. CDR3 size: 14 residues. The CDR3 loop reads CASTSEGWNTEAFF. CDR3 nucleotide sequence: TGTGCCAGCACCTCGGAGGGGTGGAACACTGAAGCTTTCTTT.

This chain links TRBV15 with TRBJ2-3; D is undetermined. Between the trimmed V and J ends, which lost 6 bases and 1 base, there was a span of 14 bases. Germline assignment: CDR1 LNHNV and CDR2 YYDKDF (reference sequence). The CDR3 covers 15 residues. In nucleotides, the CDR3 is TGTGCCACCAGGTATCCCCTCGTCGGCACAGATACGCAGTATTTT. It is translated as CATRYPLVGTDTQYF.

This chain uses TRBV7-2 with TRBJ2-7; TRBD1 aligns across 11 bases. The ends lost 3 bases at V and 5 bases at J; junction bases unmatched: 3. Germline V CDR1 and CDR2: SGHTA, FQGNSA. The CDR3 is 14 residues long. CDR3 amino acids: CASSLDRGQHEQYF. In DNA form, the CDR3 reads TGTGCCAGCAGCTTGGACAGGGGGCAACACGAGCAGTACTTC. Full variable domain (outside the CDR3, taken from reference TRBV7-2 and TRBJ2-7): GAGVSQSPSNKVTEKGKDVELRCDPISGHTALYWYRQSLGQGLEFLIYFQGNSAPDKSGLPSDRFSAERTGGSVSTLTIQRTQQEDSAVYLCASSLDRGQHEQYFGPGTRLTVT.

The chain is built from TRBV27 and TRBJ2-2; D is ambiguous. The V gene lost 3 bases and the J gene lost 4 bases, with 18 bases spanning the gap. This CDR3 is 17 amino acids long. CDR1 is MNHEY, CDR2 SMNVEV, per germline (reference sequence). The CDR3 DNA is TGTGCCAGCAGTTTTACGGCAGGCCTTTATGCCACCGGGGAGCTGTTTTTT. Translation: CASSFTAGLYATGELFF.

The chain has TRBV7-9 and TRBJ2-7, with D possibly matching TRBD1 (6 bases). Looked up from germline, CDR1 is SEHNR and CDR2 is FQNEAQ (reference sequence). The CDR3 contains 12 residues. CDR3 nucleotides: TGTGCGGGGGCCACCTCCTCCTACGAGCAGTACTTC. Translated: CAGATSSYEQYF.

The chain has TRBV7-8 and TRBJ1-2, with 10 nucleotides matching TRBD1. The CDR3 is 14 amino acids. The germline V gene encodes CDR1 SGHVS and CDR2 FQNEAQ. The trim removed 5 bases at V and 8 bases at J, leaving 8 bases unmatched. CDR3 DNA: TGTGCCAGCAGCACCCGACAGGGGGCGTCGGGCTACACCTTC. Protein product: CASSTRQGASGYTF.

CDR3 loop: CASSEARGLAGEWYEQYF. In nucleotides, the CDR3 is TGTGCCAGCAGTGAAGCGAGGGGACTAGCGGGAGAATGGTACGAGCAGTACTTC. The V and J genes are TRBV6-1 and TRBJ2-7, with 14 bases matching TRBD2. Germline CDR1 reads MNHNS; CDR2 reads SASEGT. CDR3 length equals 18 residues. V shed 0 bases, J shed 4 bases, and the junction held 8 bases outside the gene matches.